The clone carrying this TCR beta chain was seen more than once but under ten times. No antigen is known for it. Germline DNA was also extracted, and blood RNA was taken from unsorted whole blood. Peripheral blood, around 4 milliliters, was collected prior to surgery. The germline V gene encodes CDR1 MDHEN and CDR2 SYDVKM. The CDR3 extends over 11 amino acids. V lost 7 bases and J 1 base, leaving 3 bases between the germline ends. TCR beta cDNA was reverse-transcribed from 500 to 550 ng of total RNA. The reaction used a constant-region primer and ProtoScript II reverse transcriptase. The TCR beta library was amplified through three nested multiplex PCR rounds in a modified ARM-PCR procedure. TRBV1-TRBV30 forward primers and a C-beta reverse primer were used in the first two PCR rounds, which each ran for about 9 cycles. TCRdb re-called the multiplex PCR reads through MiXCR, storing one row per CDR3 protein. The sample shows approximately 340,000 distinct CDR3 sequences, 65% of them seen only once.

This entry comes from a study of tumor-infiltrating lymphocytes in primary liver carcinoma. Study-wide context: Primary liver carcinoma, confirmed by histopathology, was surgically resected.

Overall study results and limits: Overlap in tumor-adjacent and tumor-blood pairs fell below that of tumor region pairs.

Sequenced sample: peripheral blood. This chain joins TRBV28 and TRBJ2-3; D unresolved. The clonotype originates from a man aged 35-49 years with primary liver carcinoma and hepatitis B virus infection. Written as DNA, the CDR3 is TGTGCCAGCACTCGCACAGATACGCAGTATTTT. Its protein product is CASTRTDTQYF.